The next 5 T cell receptor beta chains were all read from a single sample in a study of blood T cells in healthy people across ages (dated by TCRdb to about 2015). The library was generated by 5' RACE. The instrument was an Illumina HiSeq 2500. A second roughly 7 to 12 cycle PCR used a sample-barcoded 5' primer and a J-beta primer mix. TCRdb took the public reads, trimmed them with fastp at Q25, ran MiXCR for clone calling and kept in-frame beta chains. For every CDR3 protein sequence, its rows merge into one entry that carries the most common genes and DNA. The table for this sample lists about a million distinct CDR3 sequences; roughly two fifths of them were counted only once. Roughly 14% of the sample is held by the ten biggest clonotypes. Sequencing input: blood. The receptor source for this set is a man younger than 35 in good health.

The chain employs TRBV5-6 and TRBJ2-2; D is undetermined. Trimming pared 4 bases from V and 5 bases from J, leaving 6 bases between. The CDR3 spans 12 residues. The germline gives CDR1 SGHDT, CDR2 YYEEEE. The CDR3 nucleotides are TGTGCCAGCAGCGGCGGAACCGGGGAGCTGTTTTTT. Translated: CASSGGTGELFF.

This chain joins TRBV6-2 or TRBV6-3 and TRBJ2-5; no clear D gene. The J call could be wrong; TRBJ2-7 is a better fit for the DNA end. CDR3 length: 15 residues. CDR1 MNHEY and CDR2 SVGEGT come from the germline V gene. This CDR3 reads CASSPVVIAAYEQYF. For the CDR3, the DNA is TGTGCCAGCAGTCCTGTGGTGATAGCCGCCTACGAGCAGTACTTC.

The J gene is TRBJ1-5, the V gene TRBV12-3 or TRBV12-4, with 7 nucleotides matching TRBD1. The J call is uncertain, as TRBJ2-3 better fits the DNA end. The CDR3 loop spans 15 amino acids. DNA for the CDR3: TGTGCCAGCAGTCGCACAGGGGATAGCAATCAGCCCCAGTATTTT. Translated, it gives CASSRTGDSNQPQYF.

This clonotype was seen a few times. CDR3 DNA sequence: TGTGCCACCAGAGACAGTTATAATTCACCCCTCCACTTT. This gives the protein CATRDSYNSPLHF. The rearrangement links TRBV12-3 or TRBV12-4 to TRBJ1-6; a weak D match, TRBD1 (5 bases). Trimming removed 10 bases at V and 4 bases at J, with 11 bases between. The length of the CDR3 is 13 residues.

This clonotype was seen more than once but under ten times. The CDR3 region has the DNA TGTGCCAGCAGTGATCGGGACAGTAGTGCCTATGGCTACACCTTC. Translated, it gives CASSDRDSSAYGYTF. The V call is TRBV6-5, the J call TRBJ1-2, with 7 bases that match TRBD1. Germline V gene sequence: CDR1 MNHEY, CDR2 SVGAGI. V lost 5 bases, J lost 4 bases, and 10 bases stayed unmatched. This CDR3 contains 15 residues.